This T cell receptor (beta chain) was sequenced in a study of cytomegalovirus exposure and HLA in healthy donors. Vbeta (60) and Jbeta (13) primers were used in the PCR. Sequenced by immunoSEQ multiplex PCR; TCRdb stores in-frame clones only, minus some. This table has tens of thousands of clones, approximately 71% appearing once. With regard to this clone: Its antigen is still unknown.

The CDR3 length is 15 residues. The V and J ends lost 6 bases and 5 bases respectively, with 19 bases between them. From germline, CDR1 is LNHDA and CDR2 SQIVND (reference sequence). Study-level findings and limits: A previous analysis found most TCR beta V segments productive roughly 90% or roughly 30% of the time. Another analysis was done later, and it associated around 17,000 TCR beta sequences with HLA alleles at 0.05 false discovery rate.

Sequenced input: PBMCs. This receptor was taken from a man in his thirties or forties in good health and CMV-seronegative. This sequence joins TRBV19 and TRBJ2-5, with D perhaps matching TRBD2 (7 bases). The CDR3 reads CASSPTGGGLETQYF. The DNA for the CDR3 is TGTGCCAGTAGCCCGACGGGCGGGGGCTTGGAGACCCAGTACTTC. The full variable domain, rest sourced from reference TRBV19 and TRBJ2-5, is DGGITQSPKYLFRKEGQNVTLSCEQNLNHDAMYWYRQDPGQGLRLIYYSQIVNDFQKGDIAEGYSVSREKKESFPLTVTSAQKNPTAFYLCASSPTGGGLETQYFGPGTRLLVL.